This T cell receptor (beta chain) appears in the sequencing data of a study of blood T cells in healthy people across ages. Alongside a J-beta primer mix, a sample-barcoded 5' primer served in a second PCR lasting about 7 to 12 cycles. Through a template-switch adaptor with 12 random nucleotides, each cDNA molecule received a tag. TCRdb passed the 5' RACE reads through MiXCR, listing each CDR3 protein once. The sample records some 1,000,000 distinct CDR3 sequences, roughly 24% being singletons. Overall study results and limits: There was a strong correlation between TCR beta diversity and naive T cell percentage.

The CDR3 sequence is 14 residues long. Germline lookup yields CDR1 SGDLS and CDR2 YYNGEE. This clonotype was detected only a few times. Antigen unknown. The same sample was also studied in work on T cells of mothers and their children. From that second work: Sequencing returned over 8 million TCR beta CDR3 reads per mother and 3 million to 3.5 million per child. It was observed that no persistent microchimeric T cell clones could be detected.

The rearrangement links TRBV9 to TRBJ2-5; D may be TRBD2 (6 bases). The better agreement between TRBJ2-7 and the DNA end casts doubt on the J call. Sequencing was performed on blood. This clonotype was sampled from a girl aged 2-10 years in good health. This CDR3 reads CASSVRGEPYEQYF. CDR3 DNA: TGTGCCAGCAGCGTCCGCGGGGAGCCCTACGAGCAGTACTTC.